This T cell receptor (beta chain) was obtained from a study of cytomegalovirus exposure and HLA in healthy donors. Background on the study: Early released data comprised 80 million to 90 million unique TCRs from HLA-typed donors.

V gave up 2 bases and J gave up 1 base; unmatched junction bases: 4. Germline V gene data show CDR1 as PRHDT and CDR2 as FYEKMQ (reference sequence). The CDR3 extends over 15 amino acids. The PCR used 60 Vbeta and 13 Jbeta primers. TCRdb keeps only in-frame clones here, not all; method: immunoSEQ multiplex PCR. The table lists roughly 180,000 clones, approximately 80% of them singletons. This sequence joins TRBV13 and TRBJ1-2; 7 nucleotides agree with TRBD1. The TCR sequence derives from a man aged 30 to 45 in good health and CMV-seropositive. Sequencing was done on a sample of PBMCs. The CDR3 here is CASSLRNRGNYGYTF. The CDR3 bases are TGTGCCAGCAGCTTAAGGAACAGGGGTAACTATGGCTACACCTTC.